This TCR beta chain is from a study of blood T cells in healthy people across ages. A sample-barcoded 5' primer and a J-beta primer mix were used in a second PCR of roughly 6 to 11 cycles. MiXCR, run by TCRdb on the 5' RACE reads, gives a single entry per CDR3 protein. Among about 830,000 distinct CDR3 sequences listed, 58% were seen once. Germline lookup yields CDR1 LGHNA and CDR2 YSLEER. The V end was cut by 0 bases, the J end by 2 bases, with 11 bases between. The CDR3 extends over 15 amino acids. This TCR was sampled from a man aged 25-45 years in good health. Sequencing used blood. V gene TRBV4-3 combines with J gene TRBJ2-7; maybe TRBD1 (6 bases). CDR3 in amino acids: CASSQEPQGAYEQYF. The DNA of the CDR3 is TGCGCCAGCAGCCAAGAGCCACAGGGTGCCTACGAGCAGTACTTC.